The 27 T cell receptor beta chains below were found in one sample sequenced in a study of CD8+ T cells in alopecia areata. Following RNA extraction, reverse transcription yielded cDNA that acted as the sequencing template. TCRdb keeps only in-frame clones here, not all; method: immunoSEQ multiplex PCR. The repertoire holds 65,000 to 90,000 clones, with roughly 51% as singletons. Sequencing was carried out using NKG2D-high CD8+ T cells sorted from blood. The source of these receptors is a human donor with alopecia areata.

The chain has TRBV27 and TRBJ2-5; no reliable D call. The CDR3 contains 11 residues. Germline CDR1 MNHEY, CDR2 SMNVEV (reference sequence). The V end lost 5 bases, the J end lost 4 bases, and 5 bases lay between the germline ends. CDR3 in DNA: TGTGCCAGCAGTAACTTAGAGACCCAGTACTTC. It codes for CASSNLETQYF.

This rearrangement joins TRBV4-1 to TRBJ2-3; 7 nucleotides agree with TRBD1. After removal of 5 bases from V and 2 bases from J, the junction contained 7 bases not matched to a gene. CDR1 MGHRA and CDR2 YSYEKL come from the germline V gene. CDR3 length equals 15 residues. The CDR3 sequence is CASSGEGADTDTQYF. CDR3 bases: TGCGCCAGCAGCGGAGAGGGGGCGGACACAGATACGCAGTATTTT.

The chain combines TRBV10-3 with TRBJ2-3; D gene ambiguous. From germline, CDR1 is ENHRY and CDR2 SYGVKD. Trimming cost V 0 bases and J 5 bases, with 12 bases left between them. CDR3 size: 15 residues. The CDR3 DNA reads TGTGCCATCAGTGAGTCGACGCTTGCTAGAGATACGCAGTATTTT. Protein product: CAISESTLARDTQYF.

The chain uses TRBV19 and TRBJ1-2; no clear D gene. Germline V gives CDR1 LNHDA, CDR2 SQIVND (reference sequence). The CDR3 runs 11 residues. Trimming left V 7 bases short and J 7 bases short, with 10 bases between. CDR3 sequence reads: CASIDGRGYTF. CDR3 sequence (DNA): TGTGCCAGTATCGACGGTCGTGGCTACACCTTC.

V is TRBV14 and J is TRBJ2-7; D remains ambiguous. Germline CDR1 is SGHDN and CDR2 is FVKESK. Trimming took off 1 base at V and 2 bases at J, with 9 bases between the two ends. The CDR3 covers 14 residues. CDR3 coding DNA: TGTGCCAGCAGCCAAGGGGGAAGTCCCTACGAGCAGTACTTC. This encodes CASSQGGSPYEQYF. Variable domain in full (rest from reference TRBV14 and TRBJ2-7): EAGVTQFPSHSVIEKGQTVTLRCDPISGHDNLYWYRRVMGKEIKFLLHFVKESKQDESGMPNNRFLAERTGGTYSTLKVQPAELEDSGVYFCASSQGGSPYEQYFGPGTRLTVT.

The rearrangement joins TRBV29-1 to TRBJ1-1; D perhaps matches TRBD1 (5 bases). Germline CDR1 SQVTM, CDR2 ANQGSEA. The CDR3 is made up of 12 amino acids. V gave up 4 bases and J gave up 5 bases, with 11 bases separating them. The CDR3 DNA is TGCAGCGTTGCCTTAGAGGGGACTGAAGCTTTCTTT. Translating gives CSVALEGTEAFF.

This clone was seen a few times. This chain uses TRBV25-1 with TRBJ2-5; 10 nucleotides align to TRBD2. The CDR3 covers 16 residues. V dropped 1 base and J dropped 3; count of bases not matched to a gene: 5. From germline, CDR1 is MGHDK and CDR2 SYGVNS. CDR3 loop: CASSEWASGSKETQYF. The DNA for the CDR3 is TGTGCCAGCAGTGAATGGGCTAGCGGGAGTAAAGAGACCCAGTACTTC.

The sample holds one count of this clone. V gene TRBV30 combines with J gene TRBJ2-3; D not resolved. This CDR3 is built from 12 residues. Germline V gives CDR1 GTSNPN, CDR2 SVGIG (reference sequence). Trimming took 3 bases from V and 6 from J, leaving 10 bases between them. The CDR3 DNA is TGTGCCTGGAGAATAGACACGGATACGCAGTATTTT. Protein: CAWRIDTDTQYF.

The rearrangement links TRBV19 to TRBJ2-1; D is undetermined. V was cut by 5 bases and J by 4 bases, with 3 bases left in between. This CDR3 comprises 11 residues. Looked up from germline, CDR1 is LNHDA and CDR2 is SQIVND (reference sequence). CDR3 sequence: CASSSYNEQFF. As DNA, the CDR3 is TGTGCCAGTAGTTCGTACAATGAGCAGTTCTTC.

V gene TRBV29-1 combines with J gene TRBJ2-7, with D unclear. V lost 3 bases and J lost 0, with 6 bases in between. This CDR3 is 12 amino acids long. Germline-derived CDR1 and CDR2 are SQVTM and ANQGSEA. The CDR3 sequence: CSVESDSYEQYF. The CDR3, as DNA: TGCAGCGTTGAGTCAGACTCCTACGAGCAGTACTTC.

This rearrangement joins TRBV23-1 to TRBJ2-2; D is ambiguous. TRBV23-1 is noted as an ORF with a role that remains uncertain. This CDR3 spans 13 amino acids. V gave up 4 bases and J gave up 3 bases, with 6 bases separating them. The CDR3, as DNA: TGCGCCAGCAGTCGACCCTACACCGGGGAGCTGTTTTTT. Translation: CASSRPYTGELFF.

CDR3 bases: TGCGCCAGCAGCTTGGCCGTTGCCTACGAGCAGTACTTC. It codes for CASSLAVAYEQYF. The chain employs TRBV5-1 and TRBJ2-7, with D hard to call. The germline V gene has CDR1 SGHRS and CDR2 YFSETQ. The CDR3 totals 13 residues. V lost 0 bases, J lost 2 bases, and 6 bases lay in between.

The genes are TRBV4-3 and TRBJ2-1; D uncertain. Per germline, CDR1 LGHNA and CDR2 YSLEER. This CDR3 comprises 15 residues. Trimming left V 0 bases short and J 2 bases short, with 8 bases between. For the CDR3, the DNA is TGCGCCAGCAGCCAAGAACTTTCGCCCTACAATGAGCAGTTCTTC. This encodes CASSQELSPYNEQFF.

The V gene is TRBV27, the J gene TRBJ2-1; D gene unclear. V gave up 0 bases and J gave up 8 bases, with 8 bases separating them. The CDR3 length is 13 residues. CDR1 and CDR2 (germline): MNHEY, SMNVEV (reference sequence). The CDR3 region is CASSLSTIDEQFF. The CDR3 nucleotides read TGTGCCAGCAGTTTATCGACAATTGATGAGCAGTTCTTC.

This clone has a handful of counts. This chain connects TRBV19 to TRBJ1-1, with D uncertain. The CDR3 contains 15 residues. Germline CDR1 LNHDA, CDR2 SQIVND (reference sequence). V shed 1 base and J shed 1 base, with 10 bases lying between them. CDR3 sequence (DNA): TGTGCCAGTAGTATAGGATGGCTGGAGAACACTGAAGCTTTCTTT. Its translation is CASSIGWLENTEAFF.

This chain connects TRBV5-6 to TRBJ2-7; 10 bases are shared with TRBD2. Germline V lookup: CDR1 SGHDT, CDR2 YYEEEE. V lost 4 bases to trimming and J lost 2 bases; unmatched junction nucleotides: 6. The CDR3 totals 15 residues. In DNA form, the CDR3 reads TGTGCCAGCAGCGGAGGACTAGCGGACACCTACGAGCAGTACTTC. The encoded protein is CASSGGLADTYEQYF.

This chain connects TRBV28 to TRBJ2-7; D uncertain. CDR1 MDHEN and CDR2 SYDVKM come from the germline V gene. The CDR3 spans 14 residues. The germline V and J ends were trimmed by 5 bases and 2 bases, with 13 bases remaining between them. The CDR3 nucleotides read TGTGCCAGCAGTCGCCGGGTGAATGCCTACGAGCAGTACTTC. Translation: CASSRRVNAYEQYF. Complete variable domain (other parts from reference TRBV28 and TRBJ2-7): DVKVTQSSRYLVKRTGEKVFLECVQDMDHENMFWYRQDPGLGLRLIYFSYDVKMKEKGDIPEGYSVSREKKERFSLILESASTNQTSMYLCASSRRVNAYEQYFGPGTRLTVT.

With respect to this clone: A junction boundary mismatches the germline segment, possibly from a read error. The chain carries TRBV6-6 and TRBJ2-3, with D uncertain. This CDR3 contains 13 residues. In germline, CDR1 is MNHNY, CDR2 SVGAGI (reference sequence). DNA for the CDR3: TGTGCCAGCGGTTACCCCTCGGGAGATACGCAGTATTTT. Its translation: CASGYPSGDTQYF.

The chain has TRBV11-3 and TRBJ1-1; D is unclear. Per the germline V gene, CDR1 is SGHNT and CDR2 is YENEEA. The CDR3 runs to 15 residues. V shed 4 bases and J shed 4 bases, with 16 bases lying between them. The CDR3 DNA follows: TGTGCCAGCAGCTCTTTTGCGACGGATTCCACTGAAGCTTTCTTT. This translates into CASSSFATDSTEAFF.

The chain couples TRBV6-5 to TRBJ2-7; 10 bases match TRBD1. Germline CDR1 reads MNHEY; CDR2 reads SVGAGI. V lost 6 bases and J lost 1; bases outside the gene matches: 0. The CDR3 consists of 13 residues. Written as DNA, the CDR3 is TGTGCCAGCAGGGACAGGGGGTCCTACGAGCAGTACTTC. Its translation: CASRDRGSYEQYF.

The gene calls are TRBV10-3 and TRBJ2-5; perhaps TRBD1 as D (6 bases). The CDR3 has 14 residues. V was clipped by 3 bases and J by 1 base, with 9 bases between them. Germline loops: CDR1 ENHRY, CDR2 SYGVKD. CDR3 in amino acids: CAISEQGPQETQYF. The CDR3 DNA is TGTGCCATCAGTGAACAGGGACCCCAAGAGACCCAGTACTTC.

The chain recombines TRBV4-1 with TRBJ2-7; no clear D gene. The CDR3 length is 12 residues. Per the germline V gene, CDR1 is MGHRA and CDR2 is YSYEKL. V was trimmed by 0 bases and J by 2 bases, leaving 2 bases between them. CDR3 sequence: CASSQDTYEQYF. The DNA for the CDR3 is TGCGCCAGCAGCCAAGATACCTACGAGCAGTACTTC.

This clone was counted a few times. CDR3 amino acids: CSAWEHGELFF. DNA for the CDR3: TGCAGCGCCTGGGAGCACGGGGAGCTGTTTTTT. The chain has TRBV29-1 and TRBJ2-2; the D gene is possibly TRBD2 (5 bases). Trimming cost V 7 bases and J 7 bases, with 10 bases left between them. The CDR3 spans 11 residues. The germline V gene has CDR1 SQVTM and CDR2 ANQGSEA.

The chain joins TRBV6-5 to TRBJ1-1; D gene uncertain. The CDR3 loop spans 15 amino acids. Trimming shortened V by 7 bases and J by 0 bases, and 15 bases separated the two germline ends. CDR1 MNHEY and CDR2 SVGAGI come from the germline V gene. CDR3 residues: CASTPTGLMNTEAFF. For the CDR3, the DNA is TGTGCCAGCACCCCTACTGGGTTGATGAACACTGAAGCTTTCTTT.

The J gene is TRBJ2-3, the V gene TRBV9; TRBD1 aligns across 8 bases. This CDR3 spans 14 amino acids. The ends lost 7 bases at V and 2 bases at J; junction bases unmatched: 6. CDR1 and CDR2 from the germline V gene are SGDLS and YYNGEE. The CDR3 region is CASAGGRNTDTQYF. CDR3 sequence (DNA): TGTGCCAGCGCAGGGGGCCGCAACACAGATACGCAGTATTTT.

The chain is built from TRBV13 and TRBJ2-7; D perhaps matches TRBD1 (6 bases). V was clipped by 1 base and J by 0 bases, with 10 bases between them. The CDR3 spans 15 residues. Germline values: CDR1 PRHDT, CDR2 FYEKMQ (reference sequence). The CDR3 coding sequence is TGTGCCAGCAGCTTAGCCACAGGGAGCTCCTACGAGCAGTACTTC. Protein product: CASSLATGSSYEQYF. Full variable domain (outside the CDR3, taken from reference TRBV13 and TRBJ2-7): AAGVIQSPRHLIKEKRETATLKCYPIPRHDTVYWYQQGPGQDPQFLISFYEKMQSDKGSIPDRFSAQQFSDYHSELNMSSLELGDSALYFCASSLATGSSYEQYFGPGTRLTVT.

In DNA, the CDR3 is TGCGCCAGCAGCTACGAAGAGGACAGGGGAGCCTACGAGCAGTACTTC. Protein sequence: CASSYEEDRGAYEQYF. The chain combines TRBV5-1 with TRBJ2-7, with 9 bases fitting TRBD1. The junction had 9 bases not matched to a gene; V was cut back by 3 bases and J by 2 bases. Germline values: CDR1 SGHRS, CDR2 YFSETQ. The CDR3 is made up of 16 amino acids.